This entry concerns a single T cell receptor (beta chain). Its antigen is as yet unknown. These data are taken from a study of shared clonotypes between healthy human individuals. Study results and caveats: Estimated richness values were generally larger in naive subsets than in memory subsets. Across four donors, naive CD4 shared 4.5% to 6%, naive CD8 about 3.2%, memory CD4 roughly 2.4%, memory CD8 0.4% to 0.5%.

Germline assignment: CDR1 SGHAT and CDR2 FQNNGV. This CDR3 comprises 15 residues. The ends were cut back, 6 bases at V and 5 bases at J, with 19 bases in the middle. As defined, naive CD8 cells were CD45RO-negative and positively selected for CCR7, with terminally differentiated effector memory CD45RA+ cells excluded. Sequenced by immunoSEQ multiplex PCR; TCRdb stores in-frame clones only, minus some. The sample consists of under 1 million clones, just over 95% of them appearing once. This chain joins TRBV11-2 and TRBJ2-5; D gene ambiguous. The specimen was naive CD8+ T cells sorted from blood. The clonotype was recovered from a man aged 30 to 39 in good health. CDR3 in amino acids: CASRPHDTPRETQYF. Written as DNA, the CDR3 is TGTGCCAGCAGACCACATGACACGCCGCGGGAGACCCAGTACTTC.